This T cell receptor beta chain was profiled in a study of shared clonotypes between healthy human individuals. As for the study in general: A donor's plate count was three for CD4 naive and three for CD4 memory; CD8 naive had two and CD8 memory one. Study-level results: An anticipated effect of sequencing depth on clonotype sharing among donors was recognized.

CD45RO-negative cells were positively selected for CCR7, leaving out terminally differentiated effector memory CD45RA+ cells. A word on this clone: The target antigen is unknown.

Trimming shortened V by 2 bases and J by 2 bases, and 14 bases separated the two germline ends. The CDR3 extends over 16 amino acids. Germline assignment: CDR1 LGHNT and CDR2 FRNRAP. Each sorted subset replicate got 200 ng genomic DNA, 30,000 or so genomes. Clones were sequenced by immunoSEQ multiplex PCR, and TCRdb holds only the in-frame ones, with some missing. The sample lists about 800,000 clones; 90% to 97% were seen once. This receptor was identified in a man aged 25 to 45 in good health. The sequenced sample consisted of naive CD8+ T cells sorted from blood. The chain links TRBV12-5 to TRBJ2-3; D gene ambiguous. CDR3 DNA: TGTGCTAGTGGTTTGTCCGAAGTACGATTCACAGATACGCAGTATTTT. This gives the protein CASGLSEVRFTDTQYF.